One sample yielded the 16 T cell receptor beta chains listed below, sequenced in a study of identical twins. TCRdb called the 5' RACE reads again in MiXCR, with one record for every CDR3 protein. The sample shows 400,000 to 500,000 distinct CDR3 sequences, about 18% of them seen only once. The sample comprised naive T cells sorted from blood. These receptors were taken from a man aged 45 to 65 in good health.

The chain uses TRBV28 and TRBJ1-1; perhaps TRBD1 as D (5 bases). CDR3 length: 14 amino acids. The V gene's germline CDR1 is MDHEN and CDR2 SYDVKM. V was clipped by 2 bases and J by 3 bases, with 10 bases between them. The chain's CDR3 is CASSLAGRDTEAFF. CDR3 sequence (DNA): TGTGCCAGCAGTTTAGCAGGGAGGGACACTGAAGCTTTCTTT.

There are a few counts of this clonotype. J is TRBJ1-2 and V is TRBV6-5; D unresolved. V lost 2 bases and J lost 3, with 16 bases in between. There are 16 residues in the CDR3. Per germline, CDR1 MNHEY and CDR2 SVGAGI. CDR3 in DNA: TGTGCCAGCAGTTACCGCGAAGGATCATCCCACTATGGCTACACCTTC. This encodes CASSYREGSSHYGYTF.

Regarding this clonotype: With a much larger clone just one base away, this may be a read error. This rearrangement joins TRBV19 to TRBJ1-6, with TRBD1 matching 7 bases. V shed 3 bases, J shed 7 bases, and the junction held 6 bases outside the gene matches. CDR3 size: 15 residues. CDR1 is LNHDA and CDR2 is SQIVND in the germline V gene (reference sequence). The CDR3 reads CASSILRQGNSPLHF. The CDR3 DNA is TGTGCCAGTAGTATTCTGAGACAGGGAAATTCACCCCTCCACTTT.

This clonotype was observed at least ten times. The gene calls are TRBV5-1 and TRBJ1-1; D call uncertain. This CDR3 has 14 amino acids. Trimming stripped 1 base from V and 3 bases from J, with 10 bases between. Germline-derived CDR1 and CDR2 are SGHRS and YFSETQ. The CDR3 region has the DNA TGCGCCAGCAGCTTGCTCACCGCCGACACTGAAGCTTTCTTT. It encodes CASSLLTADTEAFF.

This clonotype appeared many times. The chain couples TRBV28 to TRBJ2-7, with D perhaps TRBD1 or TRBD2 (5 bases each). CDR3 length equals 18 residues. Germline V gene sequence: CDR1 MDHEN, CDR2 SYDVKM. The V end lost 2 bases, the J end lost 5 bases, and 25 bases lay between the germline ends. CDR3 sequence reads: CASSLEGLGGTSPHEQYF. In DNA, the CDR3 is TGTGCCAGCAGTTTAGAGGGGTTAGGCGGAACCTCCCCCCACGAGCAGTACTTC.

This clonotype was detected a few times. The CDR3 region is CSARDGGGEQFF. The DNA of the CDR3 is TGCAGTGCTAGAGATGGCGGGGGGGAGCAGTTCTTC. The J gene is TRBJ2-1, the V gene TRBV20-1; 8 nucleotides match TRBD2. Germline V gene sequence: CDR1 DFQATT, CDR2 SNEGSKA (reference sequence). The V gene end was trimmed by 0 bases and the J gene end by 10 bases; junction bases not matched to a gene: 2. The CDR3 length is 12 residues.

The sample holds a few counts of this clonotype. V is TRBV20-1 and J is TRBJ2-7; a possible D gene is TRBD1 (5 bases). V lost 6 bases, J lost 6 bases, and 15 bases lay in between. This CDR3 is built from 12 residues. Germline V CDR1 and CDR2: DFQATT, SNEGSKA (reference sequence). The CDR3 coding sequence is TGCAGTGCCAAGGATCTTAGGGGCGAGCAGTACTTC. Residues: CSAKDLRGEQYF.

The gene calls are TRBV4-2 and TRBJ2-7, with 7 bases fitting TRBD1. This CDR3 has 14 residues. Looked up from germline, CDR1 is LGHNA and CDR2 is YNFKEQ. The J segment lost 2 bases and the V segment lost 4 bases, leaving 5 bases of the junction unmatched. CDR3 protein: CASSPGQAAYEQYF. The CDR3 nucleotides are TGTGCCAGCAGCCCCGGACAGGCCGCCTACGAGCAGTACTTC.

This clonotype was seen ten or more times. The chain employs TRBV18 and TRBJ2-3; D remains ambiguous. Germline CDR1 and CDR2: KGHSH and LQKENI. V gave up 2 bases and J gave up 4 bases, with 13 bases separating them. The CDR3 is made up of 15 amino acids. The CDR3 region is CASSPGQLMADTQYF. The CDR3 nucleotides read TGTGCCAGCTCACCAGGGCAACTAATGGCAGATACGCAGTATTTT.

The chain joins TRBV4-2 to TRBJ2-1; D possibly corresponds to TRBD2 (5 bases). CDR3 length: 15 amino acids. The V end lost 4 bases, the J end lost 3 bases, and 13 bases lay between the germline ends. Germline lookup yields CDR1 LGHNA and CDR2 YNFKEQ. The CDR3 nucleotides read TGTGCCAGCAGCCTACTAGGGTCTTTCTACAATGAGCAGTTCTTC. Translating gives CASSLLGSFYNEQFF.

This CDR3 is CASSLDRNNEKLFF. The DNA for the CDR3 is TGCGCCAGCAGTCTCGACAGGAATAATGAAAAACTGTTTTTT. The chain is built from TRBV23-1 and TRBJ1-4; D is perhaps TRBD1 (6 bases). TRBV23-1 is annotated as an ORF whose role is uncertain. The V and J ends lost 4 bases and 4 bases respectively, with 10 bases between them. The CDR3 has 14 residues.

There are a few counts of this clonotype. The chain uses TRBV5-1 and TRBJ2-7; D is perhaps TRBD2 (6 bases). In germline, CDR1 is SGHRS, CDR2 YFSETQ. The CDR3 has 16 amino acids. Deletions cut 4 bases from V and 7 bases from J, with 24 bases between. In DNA, the CDR3 is TGCGCCAGCAGCCCCCAAATTGGGGGGTCCACGGCAGAGCAGTACTTC. The encoded protein is CASSPQIGGSTAEQYF. Looking up the rest from reference TRBV5-1 and TRBJ2-7 gives the full variable domain: KAGVTQTPRYLIKTRGQQVTLSCSPISGHRSVSWYQQTPGQGLQFLFEYFSETQRNKGNFPGRFSGRQFSNSRSEMNVSTLELGDSALYLCASSPQIGGSTAEQYFGPGTRLTVT.

There are many counts of this clonotype. The chain couples TRBV20-1 to TRBJ2-7, with a tentative D call TRBD2 (6 bases). CDR3 size: 16 residues. Germline V gene sequence: CDR1 DFQATT, CDR2 SNEGSKA (reference sequence). The V gene lost 4 bases and the J gene lost 5 bases, with 24 bases spanning the gap. In DNA form, the CDR3 reads TGCAGTGCTAAGGTAGTATTGGGGGGACGAATCGACGAGCAGTACTTC. Translation: CSAKVVLGGRIDEQYF.

The CDR3 bases are TGCAGTGCTATAGCGAGGGGACTAGCGGGCTACGAGCAGTACTTC. It codes for CSAIARGLAGYEQYF. The chain recombines TRBV20-1 with TRBJ2-7; 12 positions match TRBD2. Germline V gene sequence: CDR1 DFQATT, CDR2 SNEGSKA (reference sequence). CDR3 length: 15 residues. The ends lost 4 bases at V and 3 bases at J; junction bases unmatched: 7.

V usage is TRBV11-2 and J usage is TRBJ2-1; D is uncertain. Trimming removed 4 bases at V and 9 bases at J, with 7 bases between. CDR1 is SGHAT, CDR2 FQNNGV, per germline. The CDR3 covers 11 residues. CDR3: CASSSMSEQFF. CDR3 in DNA: TGTGCCAGCAGCTCCATGAGTGAGCAGTTCTTC.

This clonotype has more than one count but fewer than ten. The chain carries TRBV7-8 and TRBJ2-7; weak D call: TRBD2 (6 bases). From germline, CDR1 is SGHVS and CDR2 FQNEAQ. The V gene lost 6 bases and the J gene lost 4 bases, with 7 bases spanning the gap. The CDR3 runs 11 residues. This chain's CDR3 is CASRGGYEQYF. The CDR3 coding sequence is TGTGCCAGCAGGGGAGGTTACGAGCAGTACTTC.